A single sample is the source of the 23 T cell receptor beta chains below, sequenced in a study of T cell repertoires in cytomegalovirus infection. TCRdb processed the reads anew with MiXCR; each CDR3 protein has one entry. The data contain 450,000 to 550,000 distinct CDR3 sequences, roughly 46% of them seen just once; the ten biggest clones take up about 39%. Their target antigens are unknown. The sequencing used cultured PBMCs, collected from culture after CMV antigen stimulation. Receptors originate from a human donor in good health (CMV status not recorded). Some clones in this sample may be carry-over from other donors' samples.

V gene TRBV20-1 combines with J gene TRBJ2-5; TRBD2 aligns across 9 bases. CDR1 is DFQATT and CDR2 is SNEGSKA in the germline V gene (reference sequence). J lost 5 bases, V lost 0 bases, and 10 bases had no gene match. This CDR3 is built from 16 residues. The CDR3 sequence: CSARDQAGGPRETQYF. DNA for the CDR3: TGCAGTGCTAGAGATCAAGCGGGAGGCCCCCGTGAGACCCAGTACTTC.

J is TRBJ2-1 and V is TRBV5-1; D ambiguous. Germline assignment: CDR1 SGHRS and CDR2 YFSETQ. V lost 0 bases and J lost 10, with 11 bases in between. This CDR3 spans 13 amino acids. The CDR3 is CASSLAVWEEQFF. The DNA of the CDR3 is TGCGCCAGCAGCTTGGCGGTCTGGGAAGAGCAGTTCTTC.

This clonotype was observed a few times. The V and J genes are TRBV7-2 and TRBJ2-2, with 8 bases that match TRBD1. The junction had 9 bases not matched to a gene; V was cut back by 5 bases and J by 7 bases. Germline CDR1 SGHTA, CDR2 FQGNSA. This CDR3 region has 15 residues. Written as DNA, the CDR3 is TGTGCCAGCAGCACCCGGACAGGGTATGGCGGGGAGCTGTTTTTT. Protein: CASSTRTGYGGELFF.

The chain recombines TRBV20-1 with TRBJ1-2; no definite D call. The V gene's germline CDR1 is DFQATT and CDR2 SNEGSKA (reference sequence). CDR3 length equals 13 residues. Trimming left V 1 base short and J 0 bases short, with 6 bases between. The CDR3 spells CSARVEANYGYTF. The CDR3 DNA sequence: TGCAGTGCTAGAGTTGAAGCTAACTATGGCTACACCTTC.

The chain is built from TRBV19 and TRBJ2-5; D may be TRBD2 (6 bases). The length of the CDR3 is 14 residues. Germline lookup yields CDR1 LNHDA and CDR2 SQIVND (reference sequence). Trimming removed 7 bases from V and 7 bases from J, with 19 bases in between. The CDR3 DNA follows: TGTGCCAGTACCCAGGACTACTTCGGGGGGACCCAGTACTTC. Its translation: CASTQDYFGGTQYF. Based on the CDR3 plus reference TRBV19 and TRBJ2-5, the full variable domain is DGGITQSPKYLFRKEGQNVTLSCEQNLNHDAMYWYRQDPGQGLRLIYYSQIVNDFQKGDIAEGYSVSREKKESFPLTVTSAQKNPTAFYLCASTQDYFGGTQYFGPGTRLLVL.

This clonotype was counted a few times. J is TRBJ2-3 and V is TRBV7-2; D tentatively reads TRBD1 or TRBD2 (5 bases each). CDR1 is SGHTA, CDR2 FQGNSA, per germline. Trimming stripped 1 base from V and 4 bases from J, with 9 bases between. The CDR3 is 14 residues long. The chain's CDR3 is CASSLGGVSDTQYF. For the CDR3, the DNA is TGTGCCAGCAGCTTAGGAGGGGTCTCAGATACGCAGTATTTT.

J is TRBJ2-6 and V is TRBV27, with D unresolved. Germline V gene sequence: CDR1 MNHEY, CDR2 SMNVEV (reference sequence). Trimming pared 8 bases from V and 0 bases from J, leaving 2 bases between. The CDR3 sequence is 12 residues long. The CDR3 reads CASGSGANVLTF. The CDR3 DNA is TGTGCCAGCGGCTCTGGGGCCAACGTCCTGACTTTC.

This clonotype was seen a handful of times. V and J are TRBV7-2 and TRBJ1-2; TRBD1 aligns across 9 bases. Germline CDR1 reads SGHTA; CDR2 reads FQGNSA. This CDR3 region has 14 residues. V lost 5 bases to trimming and J lost 7 bases; unmatched junction nucleotides: 8. In DNA form, the CDR3 reads TGTGCCAGCAGCCGCCGGGACAGGGCGGGTGGCTACACCTTC. Protein: CASSRRDRAGGYTF.

The rearrangement joins TRBV6-7 to TRBJ2-7; weak D call: TRBD2 (6 bases). TRBV6-7 is an open reading frame whose function is uncertain. This CDR3 is built from 17 residues. Trimming stripped 2 bases from V and 7 bases from J, with 24 bases between. This CDR3 reads CASSYPPKGLPPGEQYF. The CDR3 DNA reads TGTGCCAGCAGTTACCCCCCTAAGGGACTCCCCCCGGGGGAGCAGTACTTC.

This CDR3 is CASGETPGSGANVLTF. The CDR3, as DNA: TGTGCCAGCGGAGAAACACCAGGGTCCGGGGCCAACGTCCTGACTTTC. The chain links TRBV5-5 to TRBJ2-6; the D gene is possibly TRBD1 (5 bases). This CDR3 comprises 16 residues. Trimming took 7 bases from V and 4 from J, leaving 18 bases between them. Germline V lookup: CDR1 SGHKS, CDR2 YYEKEE (reference sequence).

The gene calls are TRBV20-1 and TRBJ1-4, with D uncertain. The germline gives CDR1 DFQATT, CDR2 SNEGSKA (reference sequence). The germline V and J ends were trimmed by 5 bases and 5 bases, with 9 bases remaining between them. The CDR3 length is 12 residues. This CDR3 reads CSAAEANEKLFF. The CDR3 coding sequence is TGCAGTGCTGCCGAGGCAAATGAAAAACTGTTTTTT.

This clonotype was seen more than once but under ten times. The chain is built from TRBV12-3 or TRBV12-4 and TRBJ1-5, with D possibly being TRBD1 (6 bases). There are 15 residues in the CDR3. V was shortened by 6 bases and J by 6 bases, with 18 bases between the two germline ends. CDR3 sequence: CASSVAQGISQPQHF. CDR3 DNA sequence: TGTGCCAGCAGCGTTGCCCAGGGGATATCTCAGCCCCAGCATTTT.

This chain uses TRBV7-2 with TRBJ1-6; unclear D gene. The CDR3 is made up of 16 amino acids. V lost 2 bases and J lost 0, with 8 bases in between. Germline CDR1 and CDR2: SGHTA and FQGNSA. As DNA, the CDR3 is TGTGCCAGCAGCTTATCCGCGAGCTCCTATAATTCACCCCTCCACTTT. This codes for CASSLSASSYNSPLHF.

The chain carries TRBV6-5 and TRBJ2-1; 13 bases match TRBD2. Per the germline V gene, CDR1 is MNHEY and CDR2 is SVGAGI. Unmatched junction bases numbered 5, after V lost 6 bases and J lost 3 bases. There are 16 residues in the CDR3. CDR3 sequence reads: CASRGTSGEFYNEQFF. The CDR3 DNA is TGTGCCAGCAGAGGGACTAGCGGGGAGTTCTACAATGAGCAGTTCTTC.

Only a few counts were recorded for this clonotype. The chain is built from TRBV7-2 and TRBJ2-5; possible D gene TRBD2, 6 bases. The CDR3 has 13 amino acids. V dropped 4 bases and J dropped 5 bases, with 11 bases sitting between them. The germline V gene encodes CDR1 SGHTA and CDR2 FQGNSA. CDR3 protein: CASSWGSGETQYF. The CDR3 DNA follows: TGTGCCAGCAGCTGGGGTAGCGGTGAGACCCAGTACTTC. Together with reference TRBV7-2 and TRBJ2-5, the CDR3 gives the full variable domain: GAGVSQSPSNKVTEKGKDVELRCDPISGHTALYWYRQSLGQGLEFLIYFQGNSAPDKSGLPSDRFSAERTGGSVSTLTIQRTQQEDSAVYLCASSWGSGETQYFGPGTRLLVL.

The chain uses TRBV4-1 and TRBJ2-3; D is unresolved. Germline V gives CDR1 MGHRA, CDR2 YSYEKL. The CDR3 is 16 amino acids. V was clipped by 0 bases and J by 0 bases, with 10 bases between them. CDR3 region: CASSQDWRSSTDTQYF. CDR3 nucleotides: TGCGCCAGCAGCCAAGACTGGCGGAGTAGCACAGATACGCAGTATTTT.

This sequence joins TRBV6-1 and TRBJ2-7; unclear D gene. CDR1 and CDR2 from the germline V gene are MNHNS and SASEGT. V was pared by 6 bases and J by 2 bases, with 11 bases between. The CDR3 runs 13 residues. CDR3 DNA sequence: TGTGCCAGCAGAGTGGCTACTCCCTACGAGCAGTACTTC. This codes for CASRVATPYEQYF.

This clonotype turned up a few times. The chain uses TRBV19 and TRBJ1-5, with D unclear. CDR3 size: 15 residues. V was clipped by 6 bases and J by 2 bases, with 14 bases between them. The germline V gene encodes CDR1 LNHDA and CDR2 SQIVND (reference sequence). The CDR3 here is CASRPSGGRNQPQHF. The CDR3 nucleotides read TGTGCCAGTAGGCCCTCGGGCGGACGCAATCAGCCCCAGCATTTT.

In its sample, this clonotype was seen a few times. This chain links TRBV6-2 or TRBV6-3 with TRBJ2-3; D tentatively reads TRBD1 or TRBD2 (5 bases each). The CDR3 covers 16 residues. The V gene lost 5 bases and the J gene lost 2 bases, with 17 bases spanning the gap. Germline values: CDR1 MNHEY, CDR2 SVGEGT. CDR3 sequence: CASSTFSGPHTDTQYF. CDR3 nucleotide sequence: TGTGCCAGCAGTACGTTCTCGGGGCCACACACAGATACGCAGTATTTT.

The J gene is TRBJ2-7, the V gene TRBV7-9, with a weak D call TRBD2 (5 bases). The germline V gene encodes CDR1 SEHNR and CDR2 FQNEAQ (reference sequence). The CDR3 runs 16 residues. Between the trimmed V and J ends, which lost 0 bases and 0 bases, there was a span of 12 bases. Here the CDR3 DNA reads TGTGCCAGCAGCTTAGCAGATGGGAGTATCTCCTACGAGCAGTACTTC. Protein sequence: CASSLADGSISYEQYF.

The chain carries TRBV6-9 and TRBJ2-3; possibly TRBD2 for D (6 bases). The V end lost 4 bases, the J end lost 2 bases, and 13 bases lay between the germline ends. The germline gives CDR1 MNHGY, CDR2 SVAAGI. This CDR3 is built from 15 residues. CDR3 protein: CASSSPGLATDTQYF. Here the CDR3 DNA reads TGTGCCAGCAGTTCCCCGGGACTCGCCACAGATACGCAGTATTTT.

J is TRBJ2-5 and V is TRBV7-2; D perhaps matches TRBD1 (5 bases). The germline V gene has CDR1 SGHTA and CDR2 FQGNSA. Between the trimmed V and J ends, which lost 2 bases and 2 bases, there was a span of 9 bases. The CDR3 runs to 14 residues. The CDR3, as DNA: TGTGCCAGCAGCTTATTGGGGCCTCAAGAGACCCAGTACTTC. It codes for CASSLLGPQETQYF.

The J gene is TRBJ2-7, the V gene TRBV5-5; D unresolved. Trimming stripped 5 bases from V and 3 bases from J, with 9 bases between. This CDR3 has 12 residues. Germline V gene data show CDR1 as SGHKS and CDR2 as YYEKEE (reference sequence). CDR3 in amino acids: CASSPAGYEQYF. The CDR3 nucleotides read TGTGCCAGCAGTCCGGCCGGCTACGAGCAGTACTTC.